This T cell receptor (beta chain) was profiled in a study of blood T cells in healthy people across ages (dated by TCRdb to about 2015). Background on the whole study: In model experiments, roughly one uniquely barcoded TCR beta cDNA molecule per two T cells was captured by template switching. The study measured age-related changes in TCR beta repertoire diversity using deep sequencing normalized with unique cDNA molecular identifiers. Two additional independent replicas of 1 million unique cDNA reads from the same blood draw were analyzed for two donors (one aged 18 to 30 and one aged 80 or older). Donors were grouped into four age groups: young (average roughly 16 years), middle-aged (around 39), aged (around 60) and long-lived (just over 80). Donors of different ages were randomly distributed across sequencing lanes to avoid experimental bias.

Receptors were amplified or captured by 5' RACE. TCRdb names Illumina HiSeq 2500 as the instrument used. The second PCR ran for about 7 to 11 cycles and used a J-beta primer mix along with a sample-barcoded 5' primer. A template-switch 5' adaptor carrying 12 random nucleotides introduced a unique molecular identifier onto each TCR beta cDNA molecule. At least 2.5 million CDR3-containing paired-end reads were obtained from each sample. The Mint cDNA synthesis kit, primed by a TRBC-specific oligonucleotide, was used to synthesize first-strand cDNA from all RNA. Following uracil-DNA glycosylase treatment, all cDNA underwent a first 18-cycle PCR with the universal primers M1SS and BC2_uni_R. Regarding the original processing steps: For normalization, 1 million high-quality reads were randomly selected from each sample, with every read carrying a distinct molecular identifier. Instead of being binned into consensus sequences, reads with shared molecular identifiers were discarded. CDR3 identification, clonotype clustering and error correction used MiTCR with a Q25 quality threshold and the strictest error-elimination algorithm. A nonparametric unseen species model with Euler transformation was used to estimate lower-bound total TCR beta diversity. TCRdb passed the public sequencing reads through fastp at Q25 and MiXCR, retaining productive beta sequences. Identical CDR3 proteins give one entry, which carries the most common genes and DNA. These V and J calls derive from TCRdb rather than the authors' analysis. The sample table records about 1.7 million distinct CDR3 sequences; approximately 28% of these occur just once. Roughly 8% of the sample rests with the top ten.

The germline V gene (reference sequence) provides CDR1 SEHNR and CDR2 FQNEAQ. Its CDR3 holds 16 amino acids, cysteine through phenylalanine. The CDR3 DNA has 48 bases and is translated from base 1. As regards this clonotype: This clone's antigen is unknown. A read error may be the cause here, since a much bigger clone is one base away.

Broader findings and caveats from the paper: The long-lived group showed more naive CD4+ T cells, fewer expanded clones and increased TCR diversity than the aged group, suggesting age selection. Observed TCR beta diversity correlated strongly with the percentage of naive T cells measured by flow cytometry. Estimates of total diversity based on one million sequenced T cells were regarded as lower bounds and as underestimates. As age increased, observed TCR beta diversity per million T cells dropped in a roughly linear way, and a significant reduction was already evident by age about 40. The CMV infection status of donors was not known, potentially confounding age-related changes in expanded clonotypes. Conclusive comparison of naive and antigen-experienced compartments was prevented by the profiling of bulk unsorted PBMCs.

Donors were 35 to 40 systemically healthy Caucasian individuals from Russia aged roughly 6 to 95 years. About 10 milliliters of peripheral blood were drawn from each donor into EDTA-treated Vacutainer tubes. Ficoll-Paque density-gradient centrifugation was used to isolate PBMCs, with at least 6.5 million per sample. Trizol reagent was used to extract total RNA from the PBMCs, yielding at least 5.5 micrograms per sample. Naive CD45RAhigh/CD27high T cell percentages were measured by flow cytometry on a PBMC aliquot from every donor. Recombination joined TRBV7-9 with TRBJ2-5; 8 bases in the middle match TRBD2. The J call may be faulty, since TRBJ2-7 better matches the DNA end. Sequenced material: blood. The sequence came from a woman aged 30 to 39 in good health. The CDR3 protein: CASSLRREDPAYEQYF. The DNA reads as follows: TGTGCCAGCAGCTTAAGGCGGGAGGATCCAGCCTACGAGCAGTACTTC.